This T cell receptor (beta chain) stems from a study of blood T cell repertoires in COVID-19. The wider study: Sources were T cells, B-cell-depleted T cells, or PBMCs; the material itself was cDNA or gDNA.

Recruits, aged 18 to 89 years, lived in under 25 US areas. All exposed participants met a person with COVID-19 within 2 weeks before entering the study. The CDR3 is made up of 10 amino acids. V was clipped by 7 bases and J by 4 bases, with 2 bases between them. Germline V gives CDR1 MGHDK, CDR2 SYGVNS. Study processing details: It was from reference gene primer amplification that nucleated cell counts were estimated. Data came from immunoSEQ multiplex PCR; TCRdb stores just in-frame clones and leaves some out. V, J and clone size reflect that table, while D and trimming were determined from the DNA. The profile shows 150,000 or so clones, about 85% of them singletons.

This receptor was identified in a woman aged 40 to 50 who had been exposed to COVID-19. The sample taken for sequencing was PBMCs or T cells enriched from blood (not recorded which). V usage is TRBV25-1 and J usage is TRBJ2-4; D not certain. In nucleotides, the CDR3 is TGTGCCAGCACAAAAAACATTCAGTACTTC. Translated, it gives CASTKNIQYF.